A single T cell receptor beta chain is shown here with its context. The antigen is unknown. The sample originates from a study of T-cell memory formation after mild COVID-19. Study conclusions and caveats: For contracting clones, CD4+ ones sat mainly in CM and EM, CD8+ in EMRA. Clones from the second wave (peaking day 37) had unconfirmed SARS-CoV-2 specificity. Day 15 to 85 contracting clones showed balanced CD4/CD8; later expanders leaned CD4+.

TCRdb passed the 5' RACE reads through MiXCR, listing each CDR3 protein once. Of some 450,000 distinct CDR3 sequences listed, roughly 18% were seen once; the top ten hold around a fifth. V lost 0 bases and J lost 7, with 11 bases in between. CDR3 size: 14 residues. Looked up from germline, CDR1 is SGDLS and CDR2 is YYNGEE. Source material: PBMCs or a T cell subset sorted from them (not recorded which). The chain joins TRBV9 to TRBJ2-1; D is unresolved. The receptor was isolated from a man between 18 and 35 years old who had mild COVID-19 (a few samples of this study predate the infection). Cell type and time point are not known. CDR3 loop: CASSVEVTVNEQFF. In DNA form, the CDR3 reads TGTGCCAGCAGCGTAGAGGTCACAGTGAATGAGCAGTTCTTC.